This T cell receptor beta chain was identified during a study of T cells after yellow fever vaccination. Study-wide findings and caveats: Most primary-vaccination clones reappeared after the booster (about 97% CD4, about 90% CD8). FACS-sorted repertoires might harbor abundant contaminating clonotypes from the bulk population.

5'RACE template switching added a universal primer site and UMIs to TCR cDNA. TCRdb reanalysed the 5' RACE reads using MiXCR and keeps one entry per CDR3 protein. The sample yields 400,000 or so distinct CDR3 sequences, 6.2% seen once. The CDR3 length is 16 residues. Germline V gene sequence: CDR1 LNHDA, CDR2 SQIVND (reference sequence). Trimming pared 1 base from V and 0 bases from J, leaving 10 bases between. This clonotype has at least ten counts. Its antigen is as yet unknown. This receptor was obtained from a man between 25 and 39 years old who received the YFV17D yellow fever vaccine. The source material was PBMCs, sampled 5 days after the yellow fever booster vaccination. The rearrangement uses TRBV19 and TRBJ2-1; D call uncertain. In nucleotides, the CDR3 is TGTGCCAGTAGTATAGTCACCCTCCCCTCCTACAATGAGCAGTTCTTC. Translated: CASSIVTLPSYNEQFF.